Below, one T cell receptor (beta chain) is given with its context. What it binds is not known. Specified treatment: roughly 10-day PBMC culture with coronavirus spike peptide pools or control peptides (ViraFEST assay). Via ViraFEST, peptide pools expanded antigen-specific T cells before TCR sequencing. These data originate in a study of vaccination and CD4 T cells after COVID-19. About the study: Each participant underwent a two-dose regimen of either the BNT162b2 or the mRNA-1273 vaccine. Stimuli were overlapping spike peptide pools of SARS-CoV-2 and three common cold coronaviruses (HCoV-NL63, HCoV-OC43, HCoV-229E). General observations from the study: Early timepoints after natural infection were not analyzed in these convalescent patients.

The V and J ends lost 8 bases and 7 bases respectively, with 20 bases between them. The CDR3 loop spans 15 amino acids. Germline-derived CDR1 and CDR2 are MNHEY and SVGEGT. The Oncomine TCR Beta short-read assay was applied to DNA of cultured CD4+ T cells. TCRdb used MiXCR to reprocess the PCR reads, holding one entry per CDR3 protein. The sample holds some 18,000 distinct CDR3 sequences; roughly three fifths are singletons and the top ten take 10%. The sequencing sample was made of CD4+ T cells from blood, cultured in vitro. The clonotype originates from a human donor who had recovered from COVID-19. The rearrangement links TRBV6-2 or TRBV6-3 to TRBJ1-4; weak D call: TRBD1 (6 bases). The CDR3 region is CASGDWTDRGEKLFF. The DNA for the CDR3 is TGTGCCAGCGGAGATTGGACAGATCGGGGTGAAAAACTGTTTTTT.